The T cell receptor (beta chain) described here comes from a study of blood T cell repertoires in COVID-19. Study context: Both acute and convalescent COVID-19 samples were obtained from the United States, Italy and Spain.

Trimming pared 0 bases from V and 9 bases from J, leaving 11 bases between. The CDR3 is made up of 14 amino acids. The V gene's germline CDR1 is MNHEY and CDR2 SMNVEV (reference sequence). Clones were sequenced by immunoSEQ multiplex PCR, and TCRdb holds only the in-frame ones, with some missing. Here the sample spans some 190,000 clones, roughly 79% being singletons. Sequencing was performed on peripheral blood. The V gene is TRBV27, the J gene TRBJ2-2, with D possibly being TRBD2 (6 bases). This sequence originates from a woman between 35 and 50 years old with COVID-19, enrolled during active disease. CDR3 protein: CASSLSGGLRELFF. CDR3 DNA: TGTGCCAGCAGTTTATCGGGGGGTTTGAGGGAGCTGTTTTTT.